This T cell receptor (beta chain) was observed in a study of identical twins. General study points: Conclusions rested on cross-sectional statistics rather than following the same donors.

From germline, CDR1 is SGHRS and CDR2 YFSETQ. CDR3 length equals 14 residues. V was shortened by 6 bases and J by 4 bases, with 15 bases between the two germline ends. Through template switching, a universal primer site was introduced, and the cDNA contained unique molecular identifiers. Each CDR3 protein gets one entry after TCRdb re-called the 5' RACE reads with MiXCR. Here the sample spans about 530,000 distinct CDR3 sequences, 12% to 15% being singletons. About this clonotype: Its antigen is as yet unknown.

This sample was also put to use in a study of yellow fever vaccine responses in identical twins.

Sequencing was done on a sample of CD4+ T cells sorted from blood. V gene TRBV5-1 combines with J gene TRBJ2-3; D may be TRBD2 (7 bases). This TCR derives from a woman younger than 30 in good health. This CDR3 is CASTPGGPADTQYF. The DNA of the CDR3 is TGCGCCAGCACCCCCGGGGGGCCCGCAGATACGCAGTATTTT.